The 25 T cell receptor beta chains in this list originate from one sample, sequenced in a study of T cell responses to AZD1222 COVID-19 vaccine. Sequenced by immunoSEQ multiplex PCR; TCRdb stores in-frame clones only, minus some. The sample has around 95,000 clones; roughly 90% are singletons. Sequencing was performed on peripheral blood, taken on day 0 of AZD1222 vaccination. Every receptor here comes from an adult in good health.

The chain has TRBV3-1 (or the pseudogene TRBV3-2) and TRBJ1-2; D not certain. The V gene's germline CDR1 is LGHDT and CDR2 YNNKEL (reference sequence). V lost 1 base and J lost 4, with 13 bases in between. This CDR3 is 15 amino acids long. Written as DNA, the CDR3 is TGTGCCAGCAGCCAAGTCCCAGCGGCGGGCTATGGCTACACCTTC. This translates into CASSQVPAAGYGYTF.

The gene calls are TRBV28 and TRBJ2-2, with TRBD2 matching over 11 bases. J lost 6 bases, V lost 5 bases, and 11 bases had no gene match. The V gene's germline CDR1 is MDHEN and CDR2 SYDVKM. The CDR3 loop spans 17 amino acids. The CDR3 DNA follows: TGTGCCAGCAGTATTCTTCAACTAGCGGGAGAGCCCGGGGAGCTGTTTTTT. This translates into CASSILQLAGEPGELFF. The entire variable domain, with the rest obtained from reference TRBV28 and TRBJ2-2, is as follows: DVKVTQSSRYLVKRTGEKVFLECVQDMDHENMFWYRQDPGLGLRLIYFSYDVKMKEKGDIPEGYSVSREKKERFSLILESASTNQTSMYLCASSILQLAGEPGELFFGEGSRLTVL.

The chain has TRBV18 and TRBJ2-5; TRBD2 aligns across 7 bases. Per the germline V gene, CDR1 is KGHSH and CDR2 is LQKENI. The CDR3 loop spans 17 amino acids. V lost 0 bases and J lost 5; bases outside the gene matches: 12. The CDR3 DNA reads TGTGCCAGCTCACCACCGGGGGGGAGGTCCCCCCGCGAGACCCAGTACTTC. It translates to CASSPPGGRSPRETQYF.

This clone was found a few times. The CDR3 spells CASSLVILGLNSPLHF. DNA of the CDR3: TGTGCCAGCAGCTTAGTGATTTTGGGGCTTAATTCACCCCTCCACTTT. This chain connects TRBV7-2 to TRBJ1-6, with a weak D call TRBD1 (5 bases). The CDR3 spans 16 residues. V was clipped by 1 base and J by 6 bases, with 13 bases between them. Germline values: CDR1 SGHTA, CDR2 FQGNSA.

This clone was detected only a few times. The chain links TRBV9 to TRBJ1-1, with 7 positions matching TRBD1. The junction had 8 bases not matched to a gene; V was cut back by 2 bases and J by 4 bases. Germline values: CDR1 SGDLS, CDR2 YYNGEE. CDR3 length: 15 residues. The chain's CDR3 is CASSVEGGAVTEAFF. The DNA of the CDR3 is TGTGCCAGCAGCGTTGAAGGGGGCGCAGTCACTGAAGCTTTCTTT.

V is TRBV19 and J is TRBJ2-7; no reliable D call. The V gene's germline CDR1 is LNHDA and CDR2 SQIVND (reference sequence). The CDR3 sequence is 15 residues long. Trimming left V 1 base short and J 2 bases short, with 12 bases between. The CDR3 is CASSIGKGPPYEQYF. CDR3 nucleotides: TGTGCCAGTAGTATAGGGAAAGGGCCCCCCTACGAGCAGTACTTC.

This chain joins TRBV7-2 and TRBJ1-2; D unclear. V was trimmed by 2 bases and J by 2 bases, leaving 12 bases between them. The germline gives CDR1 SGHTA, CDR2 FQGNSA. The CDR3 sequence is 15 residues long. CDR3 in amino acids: CASSLKGGYNYGYTF. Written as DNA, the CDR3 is TGTGCCAGCAGCTTAAAAGGAGGGTACAACTATGGCTACACCTTC.

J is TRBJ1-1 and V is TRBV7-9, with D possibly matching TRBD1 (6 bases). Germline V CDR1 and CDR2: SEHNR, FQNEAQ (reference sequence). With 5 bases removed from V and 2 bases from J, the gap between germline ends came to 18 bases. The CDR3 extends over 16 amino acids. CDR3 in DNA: TGTGCCAGCAGCCAAGGGGCTCGGGGGGCCAACACTGAAGCTTTCTTT. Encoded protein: CASSQGARGANTEAFF.

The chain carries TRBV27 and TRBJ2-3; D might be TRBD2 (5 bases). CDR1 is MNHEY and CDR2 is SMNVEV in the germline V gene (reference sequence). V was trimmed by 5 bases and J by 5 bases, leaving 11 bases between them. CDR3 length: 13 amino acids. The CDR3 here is CASSPEGVDTQYF. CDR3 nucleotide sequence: TGTGCCAGCAGTCCCGAGGGAGTAGATACGCAGTATTTT.

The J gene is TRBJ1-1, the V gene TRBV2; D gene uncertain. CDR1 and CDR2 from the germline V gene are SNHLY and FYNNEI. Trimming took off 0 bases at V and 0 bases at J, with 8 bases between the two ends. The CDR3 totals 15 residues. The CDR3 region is CASSEAERMNTEAFF. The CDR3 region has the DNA TGTGCCAGCAGTGAAGCTGAGAGAATGAACACTGAAGCTTTCTTT.

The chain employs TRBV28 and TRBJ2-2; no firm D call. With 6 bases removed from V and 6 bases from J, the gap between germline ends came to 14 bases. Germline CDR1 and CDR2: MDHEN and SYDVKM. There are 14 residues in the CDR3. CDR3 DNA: TGTGCCAGCAGCCCTCCATACTACGCCGGGGAGCTGTTTTTT. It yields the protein CASSPPYYAGELFF.

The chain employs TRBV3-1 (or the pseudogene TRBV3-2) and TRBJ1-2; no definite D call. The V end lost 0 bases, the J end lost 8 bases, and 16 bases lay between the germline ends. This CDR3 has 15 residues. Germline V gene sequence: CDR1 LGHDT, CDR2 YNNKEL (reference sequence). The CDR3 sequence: CASSQDLTGYGGYTF. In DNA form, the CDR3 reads TGTGCCAGCAGCCAAGATCTGACGGGATACGGCGGCTACACCTTC.

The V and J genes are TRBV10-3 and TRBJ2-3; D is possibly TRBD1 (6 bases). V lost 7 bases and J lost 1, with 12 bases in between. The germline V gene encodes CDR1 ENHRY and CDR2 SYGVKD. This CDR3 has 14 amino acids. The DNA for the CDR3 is TGTGCCATCAAGGGGGACACCGGCACAGATACGCAGTATTTT. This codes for CAIKGDTGTDTQYF.

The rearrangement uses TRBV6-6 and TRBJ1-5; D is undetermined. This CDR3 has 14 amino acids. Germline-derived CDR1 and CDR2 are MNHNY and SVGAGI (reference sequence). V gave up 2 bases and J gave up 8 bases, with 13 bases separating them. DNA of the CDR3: TGTGCCAGCAGTTACAGCAAGGGAACCGAGCCCCAGCATTTT. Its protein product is CASSYSKGTEPQHF.

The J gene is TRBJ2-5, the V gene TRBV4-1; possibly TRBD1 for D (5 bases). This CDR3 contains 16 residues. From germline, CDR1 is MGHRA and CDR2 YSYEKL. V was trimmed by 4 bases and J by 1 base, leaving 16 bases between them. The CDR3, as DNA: TGCGCCAGCAGCCCACACTACCGACAGTGCCAAGAGACCCAGTACTTC. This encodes CASSPHYRQCQETQYF.

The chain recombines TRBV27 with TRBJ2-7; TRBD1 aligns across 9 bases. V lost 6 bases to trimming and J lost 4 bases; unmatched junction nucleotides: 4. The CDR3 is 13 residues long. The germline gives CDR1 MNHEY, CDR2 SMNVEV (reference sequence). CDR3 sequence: CASRDRGWYEQYF. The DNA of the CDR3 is TGTGCCAGCAGGGACAGGGGTTGGTACGAGCAGTACTTC.

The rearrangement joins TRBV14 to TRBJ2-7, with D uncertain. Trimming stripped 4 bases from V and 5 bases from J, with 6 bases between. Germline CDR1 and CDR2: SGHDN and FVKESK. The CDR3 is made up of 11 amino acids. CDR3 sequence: CASSLSNEQYF. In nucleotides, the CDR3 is TGTGCCAGCAGCCTATCAAACGAGCAGTACTTC.

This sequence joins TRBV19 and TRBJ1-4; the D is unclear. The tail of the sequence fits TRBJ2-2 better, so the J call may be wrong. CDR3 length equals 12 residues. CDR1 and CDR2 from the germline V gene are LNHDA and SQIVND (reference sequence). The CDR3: CASSINPMELFF. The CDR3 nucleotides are TGTGCCAGTAGTATTAACCCGATGGAGCTGTTTTTT.

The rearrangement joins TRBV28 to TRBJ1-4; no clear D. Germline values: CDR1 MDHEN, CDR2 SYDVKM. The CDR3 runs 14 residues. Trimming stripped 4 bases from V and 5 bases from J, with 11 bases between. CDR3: CASSSGQDNEKLFF. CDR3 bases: TGTGCCAGCAGTTCGGGTCAGGACAATGAAAAACTGTTTTTT.

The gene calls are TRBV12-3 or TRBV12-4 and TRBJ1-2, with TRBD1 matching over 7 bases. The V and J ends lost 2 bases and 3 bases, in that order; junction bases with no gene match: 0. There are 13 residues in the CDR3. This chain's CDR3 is CASSLTGDYGYTF. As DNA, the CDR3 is TGTGCCAGCAGTTTAACAGGGGACTATGGCTACACCTTC.

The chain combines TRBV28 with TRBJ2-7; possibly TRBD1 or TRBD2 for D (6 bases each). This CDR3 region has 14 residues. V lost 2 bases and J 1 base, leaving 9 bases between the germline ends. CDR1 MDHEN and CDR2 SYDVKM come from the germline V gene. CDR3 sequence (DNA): TGTGCCAGCAGTTTACGGGGGCCTTCCTACGAGCAGTACTTC. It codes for CASSLRGPSYEQYF.

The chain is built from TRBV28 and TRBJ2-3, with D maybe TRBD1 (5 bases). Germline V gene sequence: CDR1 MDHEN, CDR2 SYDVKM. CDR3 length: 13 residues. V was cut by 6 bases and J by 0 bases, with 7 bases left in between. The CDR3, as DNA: TGTGCCAGCAGGGACATTAGCACAGATACGCAGTATTTT. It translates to CASRDISTDTQYF. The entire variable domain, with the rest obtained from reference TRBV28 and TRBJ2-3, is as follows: DVKVTQSSRYLVKRTGEKVFLECVQDMDHENMFWYRQDPGLGLRLIYFSYDVKMKEKGDIPEGYSVSREKKERFSLILESASTNQTSMYLCASRDISTDTQYFGPGTRLTVL.

CDR3 DNA: TGTGCCGGGGGGACAGGCCCCCATGAGCAGTTCTTC. Translation gives CAGGTGPHEQFF. The chain links TRBV6-6 to TRBJ2-1, with 8 positions matching TRBD1. Unmatched junction bases numbered 8, after V lost 11 bases and J lost 8 bases. CDR1 and CDR2 (germline): MNHNY, SVGAGI (reference sequence). The CDR3 covers 12 residues.

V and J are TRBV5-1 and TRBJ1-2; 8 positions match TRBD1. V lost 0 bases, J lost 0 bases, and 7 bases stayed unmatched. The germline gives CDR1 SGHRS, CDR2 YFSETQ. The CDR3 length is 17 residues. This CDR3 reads CASSLGGDRGANYGYTF. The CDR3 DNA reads TGCGCCAGCAGCTTGGGGGGCGACAGGGGCGCTAACTATGGCTACACCTTC.

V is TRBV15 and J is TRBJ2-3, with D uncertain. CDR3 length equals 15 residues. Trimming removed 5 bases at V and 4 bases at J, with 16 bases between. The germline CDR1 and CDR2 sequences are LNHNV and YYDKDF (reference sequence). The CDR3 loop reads CATSAISVMADTQYF. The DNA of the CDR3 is TGTGCCACCAGCGCGATTAGTGTCATGGCAGATACGCAGTATTTT. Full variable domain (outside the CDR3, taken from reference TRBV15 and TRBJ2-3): DAMVIQNPRYQVTQFGKPVTLSCSQTLNHNVMYWYQQKSSQAPKLLFHYYDKDFNNEADTPDNFQSRRPNTSFCFLDIRSPGLGDTAMYLCATSAISVMADTQYFGPGTRLTVL.